A selection of T cell receptor beta chains follows, all from one sample in a study of CD8 T cells in Susac syndrome. TCRdb re-analysed the immunoSEQ multiplex PCR reads in MiXCR, keeping a single row per CDR3 protein. The sample includes 150,000 to 200,000 distinct CDR3 sequences, approximately 94% seen only once; the top ten take 0.09% to 0.1%. The material sequenced was CD4+ T cells from PBMCs. Receptors were obtained from a human donor with multiple sclerosis. Both conserved end residues are part of each CDR3. Each record gives: J gene, V gene, D gene, clone size, CDR3 protein, CDR3 DNA. A D gene is named only where the DNA matches it firmly. Some rows mark clone size as missing; the rest say once, few, many or name a class of expanded clone.

j_call: TRBJ2-7; v_call: TRBV6-5; d_call: TRBD1; clone_size: .; cdr3_aa: CASAFRDRGYEQYF; cdr3_nt: TGTGCCAGCGCATTCCGGGACAGGGGTTATGAGCAGTACTTC
j_call: TRBJ1-1; v_call: TRBV6-5; d_call: .; clone_size: .; cdr3_aa: CASFTLVAEAFF; cdr3_nt: TGTGCCAGTTTTACACTGGTCGCTGAAGCTTTCTTT
j_call: TRBJ2-7; v_call: TRBV6-2/TRBV6-3; d_call: .; clone_size: .; cdr3_aa: CASSARVGEQYF; cdr3_nt: TGTGCCAGCAGTGCCAGGGTTGGGGAGCAGTACTTC
j_call: TRBJ1-1; v_call: TRBV27; d_call: TRBD1; clone_size: .; cdr3_aa: CASSLGGTGGKAFF; cdr3_nt: TGTGCCAGCAGTTTAGGAGGGACAGGGGGCAAAGCTTTCTTT
j_call: TRBJ1-1; v_call: TRBV20-1; d_call: .; clone_size: .; cdr3_aa: CSAPPRGTEAFF; cdr3_nt: TGCAGTGCTCCCCCCCGCGGTACTGAAGCTTTCTTT
j_call: TRBJ2-1; v_call: TRBV20-1; d_call: .; clone_size: .; cdr3_aa: CSAIRPAGESYNEQFF; cdr3_nt: TGCAGTGCTATCCGTCCAGCGGGTGAAAGCTACAATGAGCAGTTCTTC
j_call: TRBJ2-7; v_call: TRBV7-9; d_call: .; clone_size: .; cdr3_aa: CASSFLSSYEQYF; cdr3_nt: TGTGCCAGCAGCTTTCTCAGCTCCTACGAGCAGTACTTC
j_call: TRBJ1-1; v_call: TRBV6-5; d_call: .; clone_size: .; cdr3_aa: CASSTRLGPTEAFF; cdr3_nt: TGTGCCAGCAGTACGAGACTTGGACCTACTGAAGCTTTCTTT
j_call: TRBJ2-5; v_call: TRBV6-2/TRBV6-3; d_call: .; clone_size: .; cdr3_aa: CASSSYVRAQYF; cdr3_nt: TGTGCCAGCAGTTCCTACGTGAGGGCCCAGTACTTC
j_call: TRBJ2-2; v_call: TRBV6-1; d_call: .; clone_size: .; cdr3_aa: CASTFRGRARGTGELFF; cdr3_nt: TGTGCCAGCACCTTCCGCGGTCGGGCGCGTGGCACCGGGGAGCTGTTTTTT
j_call: TRBJ2-1; v_call: TRBV30; d_call: TRBD1; clone_size: .; cdr3_aa: CAWSAGTGVYEQFF; cdr3_nt: TGTGCCTGGAGTGCCGGGACAGGGGTCTATGAGCAGTTCTTC
j_call: TRBJ1-1; v_call: TRBV2; d_call: .; clone_size: few; cdr3_aa: CASSESWVFQLNTEAFF; cdr3_nt: TGTGCCAGCAGTGAAAGCTGGGTCTTCCAGTTGAACACTGAAGCTTTCTTT
j_call: TRBJ2-5; v_call: TRBV14; d_call: .; clone_size: .; cdr3_aa: CASSLRVAETQYF; cdr3_nt: TGTGCCAGCAGCCTGAGAGTGGCAGAGACCCAGTACTTC
j_call: TRBJ2-4; v_call: TRBV5-1; d_call: TRBD1; clone_size: .; cdr3_aa: CASSLRTGMNIQYF; cdr3_nt: TGCGCCAGCAGCTTAAGGACAGGGATGAACATTCAGTACTTC
j_call: TRBJ2-7; v_call: TRBV27; d_call: .; clone_size: .; cdr3_aa: CASSLIGISYEQYF; cdr3_nt: TGTGCCAGCAGTTTAATCGGGATTTCCTACGAGCAGTACTTC
j_call: TRBJ2-5; v_call: TRBV10-3; d_call: TRBD2; clone_size: .; cdr3_aa: CAISEGSGRARETQYF; cdr3_nt: TGTGCCATCAGTGAAGGGAGCGGGAGGGCCCGGGAGACCCAGTACTTC
j_call: TRBJ1-1; v_call: TRBV10-3; d_call: .; clone_size: .; cdr3_aa: CAISESSVGRTEAFF; cdr3_nt: TGTGCCATCAGTGAGTCGTCGGTAGGTAGGACTGAAGCTTTCTTT
j_call: TRBJ1-1; v_call: TRBV7-6; d_call: TRBD1; clone_size: .; cdr3_aa: CASSLGAGGDTEAFF; cdr3_nt: TGTGCCAGCAGCTTAGGGGCAGGGGGGGACACTGAAGCTTTCTTT
j_call: TRBJ2-5; v_call: TRBV9; d_call: TRBD2; clone_size: .; cdr3_aa: CASSGLAGSGGTQYF; cdr3_nt: TGTGCCAGCAGCGGCTTAGCGGGAAGCGGTGGGACCCAGTACTTC
j_call: TRBJ2-7; v_call: TRBV15; d_call: .; clone_size: once; cdr3_aa: CATSRVPGEQYF; cdr3_nt: TGTGCCACCAGCAGAGTCCCCGGCGAGCAGTACTTC
j_call: TRBJ2-2; v_call: TRBV14; d_call: .; clone_size: .; cdr3_aa: CASSRSAGELFF; cdr3_nt: TGTGCCAGCAGCCGGAGTGCCGGGGAGCTGTTTTTT
j_call: TRBJ1-5; v_call: TRBV6-5; d_call: .; clone_size: .; cdr3_aa: CASSLRGKNQPQHF; cdr3_nt: TGTGCCAGCAGCCTGAGGGGGAAGAATCAGCCCCAGCATTTT
j_call: TRBJ1-1; v_call: TRBV9; d_call: .; clone_size: .; cdr3_aa: CASSVAPTGATEAFF; cdr3_nt: TGTGCCAGCAGCGTAGCCCCAACGGGGGCCACTGAAGCTTTCTTT
j_call: TRBJ2-7; v_call: TRBV19; d_call: TRBD2; clone_size: .; cdr3_aa: CASSSSGTRIYEQYF; cdr3_nt: TGTGCCAGTAGTTCTTCCGGGACTAGGATCTACGAGCAGTACTTC
j_call: TRBJ2-1; v_call: TRBV14; d_call: .; clone_size: .; cdr3_aa: CASSQGHGTYNEQFF; cdr3_nt: TGTGCCAGCAGCCAGGGACATGGTACCTACAATGAGCAGTTCTTC
j_call: TRBJ1-1; v_call: TRBV27; d_call: TRBD1; clone_size: .; cdr3_aa: CASSLQGATEAFF; cdr3_nt: TGTGCCAGCAGTTTGCAGGGGGCAACTGAAGCTTTCTTT
j_call: TRBJ1-1; v_call: TRBV20-1; d_call: .; clone_size: .; cdr3_aa: CSARVGPGNTEAFF; cdr3_nt: TGCAGTGCTAGAGTGGGCCCAGGGAACACTGAAGCTTTCTTT
j_call: TRBJ2-7; v_call: TRBV6-1; d_call: TRBD1; clone_size: .; cdr3_aa: CASTKLIYPGQRFFYEQYF; cdr3_nt: TGTGCCAGCACCAAACTAATATACCCGGGACAGAGATTTTTCTACGAGCAGTACTTC
j_call: TRBJ2-1; v_call: TRBV6-5; d_call: TRBD2; clone_size: .; cdr3_aa: CASSSLLAGSNLFF; cdr3_nt: TGTGCCAGCAGTTCCCTACTAGCGGGATCTAATTTGTTCTTC
j_call: TRBJ1-1; v_call: TRBV2; d_call: TRBD1; clone_size: .; cdr3_aa: CASTYGTGVKAFF; cdr3_nt: TGTGCCAGCACGTATGGGACAGGGGTGAAAGCTTTCTTT
j_call: TRBJ1-2; v_call: TRBV6-4; d_call: .; clone_size: .; cdr3_aa: CASSDARGYTF; cdr3_nt: TGTGCCAGCAGTGACGCGAGGGGCTACACCTTC
j_call: TRBJ2-3; v_call: TRBV2; d_call: TRBD2; clone_size: .; cdr3_aa: CASSGISGRADTQYF; cdr3_nt: TGTGCCAGCAGTGGAATTAGCGGGAGGGCAGATACGCAGTATTTT
j_call: TRBJ2-3; v_call: TRBV5-4; d_call: TRBD1; clone_size: .; cdr3_aa: CASSFNRGSDTQYF; cdr3_nt: TGTGCCAGCAGCTTCAACAGGGGGTCAGATACGCAGTATTTT
j_call: TRBJ2-5; v_call: TRBV27; d_call: .; clone_size: .; cdr3_aa: CASSFSTVRGGLKTQYF; cdr3_nt: TGTGCCAGCAGTTTCTCCACCGTCAGGGGAGGTTTAAAGACCCAGTACTTC
j_call: TRBJ1-3; v_call: TRBV7-8; d_call: .; clone_size: .; cdr3_aa: CASTSDGESGNTIYF; cdr3_nt: TGTGCCAGCACCTCGGACGGCGAATCTGGAAACACCATATATTTT
j_call: TRBJ1-5; v_call: TRBV6-1; d_call: .; clone_size: .; cdr3_aa: CASQGGGGQPQHF; cdr3_nt: TGTGCCAGCCAGGGCGGAGGAGGTCAGCCCCAGCATTTT
j_call: TRBJ2-5; v_call: TRBV9; d_call: .; clone_size: once; cdr3_aa: CASSAAPGRQQETQYF; cdr3_nt: TGTGCCAGCAGCGCCGCCCCGGGCAGACAACAAGAGACCCAGTACTTC
j_call: TRBJ1-3; v_call: TRBV3-1; d_call: .; clone_size: .; cdr3_aa: CASSQRDGGNTIYF; cdr3_nt: TGTGCCAGCAGCCAACGGGACGGTGGAAACACCATATATTTT
j_call: TRBJ1-6; v_call: TRBV4-3; d_call: TRBD1; clone_size: once; cdr3_aa: CASSQSRDRASPLHF; cdr3_nt: TGCGCCAGCAGCCAATCCCGGGACAGAGCCTCACCCCTCCACTTT
j_call: TRBJ2-2; v_call: TRBV4-1; d_call: .; clone_size: .; cdr3_aa: CASSQDIIKTGELFF; cdr3_nt: TGCGCCAGCAGCCAAGATATCATTAAGACCGGGGAGCTGTTTTTT
j_call: TRBJ2-2; v_call: TRBV28; d_call: .; clone_size: .; cdr3_aa: CASTKGVTGELFF; cdr3_nt: TGTGCCAGCACCAAGGGGGTCACCGGGGAGCTGTTTTTT
j_call: TRBJ2-4; v_call: TRBV5-4; d_call: TRBD1; clone_size: .; cdr3_aa: CASSLEGTGVKNIQYF; cdr3_nt: TGTGCCAGCAGCTTGGAGGGGACAGGGGTCAAAAACATTCAGTACTTC
j_call: TRBJ2-1; v_call: TRBV5-6; d_call: .; clone_size: .; cdr3_aa: CASSLQGPAVNEQFF; cdr3_nt: TGTGCCAGCAGCTTACAGGGTCCGGCGGTAAATGAGCAGTTCTTC
j_call: TRBJ2-7; v_call: TRBV29-1; d_call: .; clone_size: .; cdr3_aa: CSVEVGGYGTYEQYF; cdr3_nt: TGCAGCGTTGAAGTGGGTGGGTACGGAACCTACGAGCAGTACTTC